A selection of T cell receptor beta chains follows, all from one sample in a study of T-cell memory formation after mild COVID-19. Each CDR3 protein is one row after TCRdb ran MiXCR on the 5' RACE reads. The sample consists of 300,000 to 350,000 distinct CDR3 sequences, approximately 12% of them appearing once. The sample comprised PBMCs or a T cell subset sorted from them (not recorded which). These receptor sequences come from a man younger than 30 who had mild COVID-19 (a few samples of this study predate the infection). Cell type and time point are not known. Each CDR3 is given with its conserved first and last residue. The D gene is left open where the match is weak. Clone size is given for some rows only: seen once, a few or many times, or a class if the clone is expanded.

cdr3_nt: TGTGCCAGCAGTTTGTGGGGATCTAGCACAGATACGCAGTATTTT
cdr3_aa: CASSLWGSSTDTQYF
v_call: TRBV27
d_call: NA
j_call: TRBJ2-3
clone_size: few

cdr3_nt: TGTGCCAGCAGCTTAGCCGTGGGGGCCATAGATACGCAGTATTTT
cdr3_aa: CASSLAVGAIDTQYF
v_call: TRBV7-8
d_call: NA
j_call: TRBJ2-3
clone_size: NA

cdr3_nt: TGTGCCAGCAGCTTAGGTGTCAACCAAGAGACCCAGTACTTC
cdr3_aa: CASSLGVNQETQYF
v_call: TRBV7-2
d_call: NA
j_call: TRBJ2-5
clone_size: NA

cdr3_nt: TGTGCCAGCAGTTACTGGGGGGGGGCAGTCGGGGAGCTGTTTTTT
cdr3_aa: CASSYWGGAVGELFF
v_call: TRBV6-5
d_call: NA
j_call: TRBJ2-2
clone_size: NA

cdr3_nt: TGTGCCTGGAGTGTACGATTGGGGGCGGGTAATTCACCCCTCCACTTT
cdr3_aa: CAWSVRLGAGNSPLHF
v_call: TRBV30
d_call: NA
j_call: TRBJ1-6
clone_size: NA

cdr3_nt: TGTGCCAGCAGCTTAGGGGAGTTTGGCCAGCCCCAGCATTTT
cdr3_aa: CASSLGEFGQPQHF
v_call: TRBV7-2
d_call: NA
j_call: TRBJ1-5
clone_size: NA

cdr3_nt: TGTGCCAGCAGTTACCCTAGCGGGGGATGGTACAATGAGCAGTTCTTC
cdr3_aa: CASSYPSGGWYNEQFF
v_call: TRBV6-5
d_call: TRBD2
j_call: TRBJ2-1
clone_size: few

cdr3_nt: TGTGCCAGCAGTCTTGTACTCTATGGCTACACCTTC
cdr3_aa: CASSLVLYGYTF
v_call: TRBV12-3/TRBV12-4
d_call: NA
j_call: TRBJ1-2
clone_size: few

cdr3_nt: TGCGCCAGCAGCGCGGGGACCGCTGACCGGTGGGTCGAAGCTTTCTTT
cdr3_aa: CASSAGTADRWVEAFF
v_call: TRBV5-1
d_call: NA
j_call: TRBJ1-1
clone_size: NA

cdr3_nt: TGTGCCAGCAATTCCGGGACAGACTATAATTCACCCCTCCACTTT
cdr3_aa: CASNSGTDYNSPLHF
v_call: TRBV6-6
d_call: TRBD1
j_call: TRBJ1-6
clone_size: few

cdr3_nt: TGTGCCAGCAGCCCGGGGGGGGGACAGAACTCCTACGAGCAGTACTTC
cdr3_aa: CASSPGGGQNSYEQYF
v_call: TRBV7-9
d_call: NA
j_call: TRBJ2-7
clone_size: few

cdr3_nt: TGCAGTGCTTACCAGGGATTGGGCTATGGCTACACCTTC
cdr3_aa: CSAYQGLGYGYTF
v_call: TRBV20-1
d_call: NA
j_call: TRBJ1-2
clone_size: few

cdr3_nt: TGTGCCAGCAGACGGACAGGGGCTGGCACCGGGGAGCTGTTTTTT
cdr3_aa: CASRRTGAGTGELFF
v_call: TRBV6-2/TRBV6-3
d_call: TRBD1
j_call: TRBJ2-2
clone_size: NA

cdr3_nt: TGTGCCATCTTCGGGAACACCGGGGAGCTGTTTTTT
cdr3_aa: CAIFGNTGELFF
v_call: TRBV10-3
d_call: NA
j_call: TRBJ2-2
clone_size: few

cdr3_nt: TGCGCCAGCAGCCATCCGAGGAACCAGGCCCCTGGGGCCAACGTCCTGACTTTC
cdr3_aa: CASSHPRNQAPGANVLTF
v_call: TRBV4-1
d_call: NA
j_call: TRBJ2-6
clone_size: few

cdr3_nt: TGCAGCGGCGGTCCGGAAGGCAGGAACTATGGCTACACCTTC
cdr3_aa: CSGGPEGRNYGYTF
v_call: TRBV29-1
d_call: NA
j_call: TRBJ1-2
clone_size: few

cdr3_nt: TGCGCCAGCAGCCCCGGACTAGCGGGGGGGAGAGCCTACGAGCAGTACTTC
cdr3_aa: CASSPGLAGGRAYEQYF
v_call: TRBV5-1
d_call: TRBD2
j_call: TRBJ2-7
clone_size: few

cdr3_nt: TGTGCCAGCAGCTTATCCCCAGCACCGGCTTACAATGAGCAGTTCTTC
cdr3_aa: CASSLSPAPAYNEQFF
v_call: TRBV11-2
d_call: NA
j_call: TRBJ2-1
clone_size: NA

cdr3_nt: TGTGCCAGCAGCTCCGTTGGCGGGGGCACTGAAGCTTTCTTT
cdr3_aa: CASSSVGGGTEAFF
v_call: TRBV7-8
d_call: NA
j_call: TRBJ1-1
clone_size: few

cdr3_nt: TGTGCCAGCAGTTTATTTGCTAGTTACAATGAGCAGTTCTTC
cdr3_aa: CASSLFASYNEQFF
v_call: TRBV28
d_call: NA
j_call: TRBJ2-1
clone_size: NA

cdr3_nt: TGTGCCAGCAGCTTAAGGGGGCACCCAGATACGCAGTATTTT
cdr3_aa: CASSLRGHPDTQYF
v_call: TRBV7-2
d_call: TRBD1
j_call: TRBJ2-3
clone_size: many

cdr3_nt: TGTGCCAGCAGCCGTACACAGGGAGGTGAGACCCAGTACTTC
cdr3_aa: CASSRTQGGETQYF
v_call: TRBV4-2
d_call: NA
j_call: TRBJ2-5
clone_size: NA

cdr3_nt: TGTGCCTGGCTGGGCCGGGACAGGTATGGCTACACCTTC
cdr3_aa: CAWLGRDRYGYTF
v_call: TRBV30
d_call: TRBD1
j_call: TRBJ1-2
clone_size: few

cdr3_nt: TGTGCCAGCAGCGTAGGGTTAGGAAACTATGGCTACACCTTC
cdr3_aa: CASSVGLGNYGYTF
v_call: TRBV9
d_call: NA
j_call: TRBJ1-2
clone_size: few

cdr3_nt: TGTGCCAGCAGTGCACAGGGGAATCAGCCCCAGCATTTT
cdr3_aa: CASSAQGNQPQHF
v_call: TRBV12-3/TRBV12-4
d_call: TRBD1
j_call: TRBJ1-5
clone_size: many

cdr3_nt: TGCGCCAGCAGCCAAGGTAGGACAGGGAATCAGCCCCAGCATTTT
cdr3_aa: CASSQGRTGNQPQHF
v_call: TRBV4-1
d_call: TRBD1
j_call: TRBJ1-5
clone_size: NA

cdr3_nt: TGTGCCAGCAGCCAAGTGGACAGGGGTGGGGGAGACACTGAAGCTTTCTTT
cdr3_aa: CASSQVDRGGGDTEAFF
v_call: TRBV4-2
d_call: TRBD1
j_call: TRBJ1-1
clone_size: NA

cdr3_nt: TGTGCCAGCAGCGTAGAGGCGCGACAGGCAAAGTATGGCTACACCTTC
cdr3_aa: CASSVEARQAKYGYTF
v_call: TRBV9
d_call: NA
j_call: TRBJ1-2
clone_size: NA

cdr3_nt: TGTGCCAGCAGTAAGACCTCAGGGAACACTGAAGCTTTCTTT
cdr3_aa: CASSKTSGNTEAFF
v_call: TRBV12-3/TRBV12-4
d_call: NA
j_call: TRBJ1-1
clone_size: many